A single sample is the source of the 23 T cell receptor beta chains below, sequenced in a study of identical twins. Using its own MiXCR run on the 5' RACE reads, TCRdb lists one record per CDR3 protein. The top ten hold 1.5% to 2% of the sample, which has 550,000 to 800,000 distinct CDR3 sequences, less than 9% seen once. This sample was shared with a second study, whose subject was yellow fever vaccine responses in identical twins.

Sequenced input: PBMCs. These receptors all stem from a young woman in good health.

The V call is TRBV3-1, the J call TRBJ2-7; 7 bases are a match to TRBD2. CDR3 length: 18 residues. The ends lost 1 base at V and 3 bases at J; junction bases unmatched: 15. Germline V lookup: CDR1 LGHDT, CDR2 YNNKEL (reference sequence). The DNA of the CDR3 is TGTGCCAGCAGCCAAGGGAGGCAGCGGGGTCCCCCCTTCTACGAGCAGTACTTC. This sequence encodes CASSQGRQRGPPFYEQYF.

This chain links TRBV12-3 or TRBV12-4 with TRBJ2-7; TRBD2 is a possible D gene (5 bases). Trimming stripped 3 bases from V and 0 bases from J, with 12 bases between. The CDR3 spans 15 residues. CDR3 residues: CASSFKQDSSYEQYF. The DNA of the CDR3 is TGTGCCAGCAGTTTTAAGCAGGACTCCTCCTACGAGCAGTACTTC.

This clonotype came up a few times. CDR3 sequence reads: CASSFGTGNSGANVLTF. The CDR3 DNA is TGTGCCAGCAGTTTTGGGACAGGGAACTCTGGGGCCAACGTCCTGACTTTC. The V call is TRBV27, the J call TRBJ2-6, with TRBD1 identical over 9 bases. The length of the CDR3 is 17 residues. Germline V lookup: CDR1 MNHEY, CDR2 SMNVEV (reference sequence). Unmatched junction bases numbered 3, after V lost 3 bases and J lost 0 bases. The variable domain in full, completed from reference TRBV27 and TRBJ2-6, reads EAQVTQNPRYLITVTGKKLTVTCSQNMNHEYMSWYRQDPGLGLRQIYYSMNVEVTDKGDVPEGYKVSRKEKRNFPLILESPSPNQTSLYFCASSFGTGNSGANVLTFGAGSRLTVL.

This clonotype was observed at least ten times. The chain employs TRBV4-1 and TRBJ1-1; TRBD1 matches at 8 bases. The CDR3 has 13 amino acids. The V segment lost 6 bases and the J segment 5 bases; nucleotides outside the gene matches: 5. In germline, CDR1 is MGHRA, CDR2 YSYEKL. CDR3 sequence reads: CASSSRQGTEAFF. CDR3 DNA sequence: TGCGCCAGCAGTTCTAGACAGGGGACTGAAGCTTTCTTT.

The rearrangement links TRBV7-9 to TRBJ1-1; 8 bases line up with TRBD1. Unmatched junction bases numbered 6, after V lost 5 bases and J lost 1 base. Germline values: CDR1 SEHNR, CDR2 FQNEAQ (reference sequence). The CDR3 loop spans 15 amino acids. The CDR3: CASSNPGGSNTEAFF. DNA for the CDR3: TGTGCCAGCAGCAACCCAGGGGGCTCGAACACTGAAGCTTTCTTT.

This clonotype was seen many times. V and J are TRBV20-1 and TRBJ1-1; D unresolved. There are 13 residues in the CDR3. Germline V gene data show CDR1 as DFQATT and CDR2 as SNEGSKA (reference sequence). Trimming shortened V by 0 bases and J by 5 bases, and 10 bases separated the two germline ends. In DNA, the CDR3 is TGCAGTGCTAGAGATCTCGGGGAAACTGAAGCTTTCTTT. Amino acid sequence: CSARDLGETEAFF.

This clonotype appeared many times. J is TRBJ2-5 and V is TRBV7-2; no clear D. The germline V and J ends were trimmed by 0 bases and 4 bases, with 12 bases remaining between them. Germline V gene sequence: CDR1 SGHTA, CDR2 FQGNSA. The CDR3 loop spans 15 amino acids. CDR3 amino acids: CASSLAGQGLETQYF. CDR3 bases: TGTGCCAGCAGCTTAGCAGGGCAAGGTTTAGAGACCCAGTACTTC.

Only a few counts were recorded for this clonotype. The genes are TRBV2 and TRBJ1-1, with 7 bases fitting TRBD1. Germline assignment: CDR1 SNHLY and CDR2 FYNNEI. The ends lost 7 bases at V and 1 base at J; junction bases unmatched: 6. This CDR3 has 14 residues. The CDR3 is CASNQGGQNTEAFF. For the CDR3, the DNA is TGTGCCAGCAACCAGGGGGGGCAGAACACTGAAGCTTTCTTT.

V and J are TRBV4-1 and TRBJ2-5; 10 bases map to TRBD2. V gave up 1 base and J gave up 5 bases; unmatched junction bases: 10. Germline lookup yields CDR1 MGHRA and CDR2 YSYEKL. The CDR3 loop spans 17 amino acids. CDR3: CASSQGYSGGAAETQYF. In DNA, the CDR3 is TGCGCCAGCAGCCAAGGGTACAGCGGGGGGGCCGCCGAGACCCAGTACTTC.

As to this clonotype: Possible read error: a much larger clone is one base away. The V gene is TRBV3-1, the J gene TRBJ2-5; no definite D call. From germline, CDR1 is LGHDT and CDR2 YNNKEL (reference sequence). The CDR3 totals 15 residues. CDR3 sequence reads: CATSHSADRWETQYF. The CDR3 nucleotides read TGTGCCACCAGCCACTCGGCCGATCGTTGGGAGACCCAGTACTTC.

There are many counts of this clonotype. The chain links TRBV29-1 to TRBJ2-1; TRBD1 aligns across 9 bases. The V gene's germline CDR1 is SQVTM and CDR2 ANQGSEA. CDR3 size: 18 residues. Trimming took 8 bases from V and 4 from J; bases not matched to a gene: 21. The CDR3 nucleotides read TGCAGCATAACGAGTTACCTTACAGGGGGCCGAGGGTACAATGAGCAGTTCTTC. This encodes CSITSYLTGGRGYNEQFF.

This clonotype was seen a handful of times. The chain combines TRBV2 with TRBJ2-1, with TRBD2 matching over 8 bases. Germline V CDR1 and CDR2: SNHLY, FYNNEI. The CDR3 extends over 15 amino acids. Losses at the gene ends were 6 bases for V and 8 bases for J; bases not matched to a gene: 12. The CDR3 region is CASRYTAGDSDEQFF. The CDR3 nucleotides are TGTGCCAGCAGATATACAGCGGGAGATAGCGATGAGCAGTTCTTC. The full variable domain, rest sourced from reference TRBV2 and TRBJ2-1, is EPEVTQTPSHQVTQMGQEVILRCVPISNHLYFYWYRQILGQKVEFLVSFYNNEISEKSEIFDDQFSVERPDGSNFTLKIRSTKLEDSAMYFCASRYTAGDSDEQFFGPGTRLTVL.

Only a few counts were recorded for this clonotype. V is TRBV6-4 and J is TRBJ2-3; 8 bases are a match to TRBD2. This CDR3 spans 15 amino acids. Germline CDR1 reads MRHNA; CDR2 reads SNTAGT. V lost 0 bases and J lost 2; bases outside the gene matches: 1. CDR3 DNA sequence: TGTGCCAGCAGTGACTCCGGGGGGGCCACAGATACGCAGTATTTT. Residues: CASSDSGGATDTQYF.

The chain carries TRBV5-1 and TRBJ1-6; no clear D gene. V lost 7 bases to trimming and J lost 7 bases, with 21 bases between them. The CDR3 totals 16 residues. CDR1 and CDR2 (germline): SGHRS, YFSETQ. CDR3 DNA sequence: TGCGCCAGCGGGCTCGGTGGTGGGGTTGGGAATTCACCCCTCCACTTT. The encoded protein is CASGLGGGVGNSPLHF.

This clonotype was seen repeatedly, ten times or more. The genes are TRBV2 and TRBJ2-5; 10 bases match TRBD1. The ends lost 5 bases at V and 4 bases at J; junction bases unmatched: 4. The CDR3 runs to 14 residues. CDR1 and CDR2 from the germline V gene are SNHLY and FYNNEI. CDR3 bases: TGTGCCAGCAGTCGACGGACAGGGGGAGAGACCCAGTACTTC. This encodes CASSRRTGGETQYF.

This clonotype appeared a few times. The chain couples TRBV5-5 to TRBJ1-6; D gene unclear. Trimming took off 4 bases at V and 9 bases at J, with 17 bases between the two ends. The CDR3 length is 15 residues. The germline V gene encodes CDR1 SGHKS and CDR2 YYEKEE (reference sequence). CDR3 region: CASSPPALSGSPLHF. The CDR3 DNA reads as TGTGCCAGCAGCCCGCCCGCTTTATCGGGTTCACCCCTCCACTTT.

In its sample, this clonotype was seen a few times. The rearrangement uses TRBV20-1 and TRBJ1-5; possibly TRBD1 for D (6 bases). CDR3 length: 14 amino acids. Trimming took 0 bases from V and 3 from J, leaving 9 bases between them. Per germline, CDR1 DFQATT and CDR2 SNEGSKA (reference sequence). The CDR3 coding sequence is TGCAGTGCTAGAGAGGACAGCCACAATCAGCCCCAGCATTTT. This translates into CSAREDSHNQPQHF.

The chain links TRBV11-2 to TRBJ2-3; a possible D gene is TRBD2 (5 bases). Germline CDR1 and CDR2: SGHAT and FQNNGV. V dropped 1 base and J dropped 0 bases, with 8 bases sitting between them. The CDR3 covers 15 residues. CDR3 DNA: TGTGCCAGCAGCTTAGTAGCGCTTAGCACAGATACGCAGTATTTT. This sequence encodes CASSLVALSTDTQYF.

The sample holds a few counts of this clonotype. A junction boundary mismatches the germline segment, possibly from a read error. The V and J genes are TRBV7-9 and TRBJ2-7; 9 bases align to TRBD2. The CDR3 contains 15 residues. Germline assignment: CDR1 SEHNR and CDR2 FQNEAQ (reference sequence). For the CDR3, the DNA is TGTGCCAGCAGCTTAGTGGGACTAGCCTCCTCCGAGCAGTACTTC. This encodes CASSLVGLASSEQYF.

Ten or more counts support this clonotype. V and J are TRBV7-7 and TRBJ2-1; D is ambiguous. The CDR3 spans 14 residues. Germline V CDR1 and CDR2: SSHAT, FNYEAQ (reference sequence). Trimming stripped 1 base from V and 4 bases from J, with 8 bases between. The CDR3 sequence: CASSLGGKYNEQFF. CDR3 DNA sequence: TGTGCCAGCAGCTTAGGCGGTAAATACAATGAGCAGTTCTTC.

CDR3 nucleotide sequence: TGCGCCAGCAGTGAGAGGTTGGGGGCCGGGACTAGTAGGGATACGCAGTATTTT. Its protein is CASSERLGAGTSRDTQYF. V and J are TRBV10-2 and TRBJ2-3; 8 bases agree with TRBD2. Germline assignment: CDR1 WSHSY and CDR2 SAAADI. The J segment lost 6 bases and the V segment lost 2 bases, leaving 16 bases of the junction unmatched. CDR3 length equals 18 residues.

This clonotype showed up many times. The rearrangement joins TRBV4-1 to TRBJ1-3, with D maybe TRBD1 (5 bases). Germline-derived CDR1 and CDR2 are MGHRA and YSYEKL. V was pared by 3 bases and J by 7 bases, with 13 bases between. The length of the CDR3 is 14 residues. This CDR3 reads CASSQGGFGNTIYF. The CDR3 coding sequence is TGCGCCAGCAGCCAGGGGGGGTTTGGGAACACCATATATTTT.

This clonotype was observed at least ten times. The V gene is TRBV11-2, the J gene TRBJ1-4; possible D gene TRBD1, 6 bases. The CDR3 sequence is 15 residues long. Trimming removed 1 base from V and 7 bases from J, with 13 bases in between. CDR1 SGHAT and CDR2 FQNNGV come from the germline V gene. CDR3 region: CASSLAAGDSEKLFF. The DNA for the CDR3 is TGTGCCAGCAGCTTAGCGGCAGGGGATAGTGAAAAACTGTTTTTT.